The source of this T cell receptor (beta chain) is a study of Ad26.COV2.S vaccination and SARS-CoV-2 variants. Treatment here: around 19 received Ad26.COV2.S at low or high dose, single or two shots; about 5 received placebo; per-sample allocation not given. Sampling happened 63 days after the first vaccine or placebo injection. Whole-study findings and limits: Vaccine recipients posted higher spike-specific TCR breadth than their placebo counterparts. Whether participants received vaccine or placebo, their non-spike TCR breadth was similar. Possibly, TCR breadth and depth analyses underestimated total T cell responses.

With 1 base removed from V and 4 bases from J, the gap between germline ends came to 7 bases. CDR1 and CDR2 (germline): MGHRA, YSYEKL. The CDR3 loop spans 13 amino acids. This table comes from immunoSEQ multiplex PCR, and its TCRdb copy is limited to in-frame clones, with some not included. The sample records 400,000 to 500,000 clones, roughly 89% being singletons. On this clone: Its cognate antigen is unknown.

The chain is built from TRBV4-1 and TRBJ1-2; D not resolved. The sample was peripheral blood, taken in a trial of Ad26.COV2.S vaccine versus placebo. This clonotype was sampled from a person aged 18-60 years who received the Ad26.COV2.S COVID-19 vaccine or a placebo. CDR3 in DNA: TGCGCCAGCAGCCAAGGAAATATCTATGGCTACACCTTC. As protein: CASSQGNIYGYTF.